This T cell receptor (beta chain) was identified during a study of blood T cell repertoires in COVID-19 (TCRdb year 2020). Regarding the research as a whole: Samples from collaborators originated in the United States, Italy and Spain and spanned both the acute and convalescent phases of COVID-19. Sample metadata almost always included a de-identified subject ID, COVID-19 status, age in years and sex. A freely available public database, intended as a resource for researchers studying the immune response to SARS-CoV-2, is where the repertoires were released. Subjects who had been exposed to COVID-19, were actively infected with it, or had recovered from it provided the deeply sampled blood TCRbeta repertoires that made up the dataset. The prospective study material was composed of cDNA or gDNA derived from T cells, B-cell-depleted T cells, or PBMCs. Where available, HLA class I and class II types were obtained from metadata supplied by the sample provider rather than from assay-based typing. Samples were obtained from the ongoing ImmuneRACE study (first 160 participants) and from 1,254 subjects provided by 6 global collaborators.

Including cysteine and phenylalanine, the CDR3 has 16 amino acids. Kept here is only the CDR3 DNA, which spans 48 bases and is read in frame from base 1. V and J lose 1 base and 0 bases, and a span of 7 bases separates them. Taken from the germline V gene, the CDR1 and CDR2 loops are LGHNA and YSLEER. TCRbeta CDR3 regions were amplified from genomic DNA by means of the immunoSEQ Assay, a bias-controlled multiplex PCR. In the paper's pipeline: Nucleated cell counts per sample were estimated from amplification of reference gene primers within the assay. Sequence reads were collapsed and filtered to measure the absolute abundance of every unique TCRbeta CDR3 rearrangement. Productive Simpson clonality was computed per sample as the square root of Simpson's diversity index over productive rearrangements. The immuneACCESS repertoire file appears here via TCRdb, limited to in-frame rearrangements. These files lack a portion of the clones; in checked studies, under half of the deficit traces to unresolved V genes, and the cause of the others is not known. D and trimming come from the DNA, and the V and J calls and clone size come from that table. In all, the sample holds roughly 260,000 clones, and roughly 82% of those were seen once. About 4.4% of the sample lies in the top ten.

As for this clone: Its antigen has not been determined. No base qualities exist here, and no much larger clone lies one base off it.

General study outcomes and caveats: Clinical and demographic metadata were provided uncurated, with the amount varying by source and participant.

Collaborating institutions collected whole blood in K2EDTA tubes following their own protocols. For TCRbeta analysis, collaborator samples were shipped as frozen whole blood, as isolated PBMCs, or as DNA extracted from either sample type. The sequence derives from a woman in her sixties or seventies with acute or convalescent COVID-19. Sequencing input: peripheral blood. The chain uses TRBV4-3 and TRBJ1-6; the D gene assignment is ambiguous. The CDR3: CASSQVGGSYNSPLHF. The sequence in DNA is TGCGCCAGCAGCCAAGTGGGAGGCTCCTATAATTCACCCCTCCACTTT.